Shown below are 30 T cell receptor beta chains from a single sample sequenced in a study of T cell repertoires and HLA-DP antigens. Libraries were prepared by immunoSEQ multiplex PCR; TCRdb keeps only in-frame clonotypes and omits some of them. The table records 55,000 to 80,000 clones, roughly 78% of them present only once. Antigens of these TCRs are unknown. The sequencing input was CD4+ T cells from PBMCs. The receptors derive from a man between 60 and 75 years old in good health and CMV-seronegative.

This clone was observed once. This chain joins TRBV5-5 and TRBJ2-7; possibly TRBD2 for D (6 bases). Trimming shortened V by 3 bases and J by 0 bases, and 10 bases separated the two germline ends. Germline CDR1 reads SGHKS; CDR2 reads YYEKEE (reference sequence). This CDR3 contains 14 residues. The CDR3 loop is CASSWDWSSYEQYV. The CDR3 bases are TGTGCCAGCAGCTGGGACTGGAGCTCCTACGAGCAGTACGTC.

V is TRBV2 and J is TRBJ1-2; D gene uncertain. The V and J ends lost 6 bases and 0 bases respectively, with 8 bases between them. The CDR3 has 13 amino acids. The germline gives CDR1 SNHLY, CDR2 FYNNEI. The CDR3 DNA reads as TGTGCCAGCAGCGGCCGCACTAACTATGGCTACACCTTC. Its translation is CASSGRTNYGYTF.

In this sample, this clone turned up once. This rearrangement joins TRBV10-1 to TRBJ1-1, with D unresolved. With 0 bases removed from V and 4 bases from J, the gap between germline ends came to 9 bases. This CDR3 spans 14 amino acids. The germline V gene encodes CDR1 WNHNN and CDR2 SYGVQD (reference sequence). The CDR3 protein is CASSESRAGTEAFF. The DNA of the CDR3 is TGCGCCAGCAGTGAGTCTCGGGCGGGCACTGAAGCTTTCTTT.

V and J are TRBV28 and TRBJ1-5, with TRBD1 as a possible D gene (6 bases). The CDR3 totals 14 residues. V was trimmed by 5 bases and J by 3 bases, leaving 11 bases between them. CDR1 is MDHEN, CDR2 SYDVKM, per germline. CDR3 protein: CASSQTGNNQPQHF. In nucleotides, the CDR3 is TGTGCCAGCAGTCAGACAGGAAACAATCAGCCCCAGCATTTT.

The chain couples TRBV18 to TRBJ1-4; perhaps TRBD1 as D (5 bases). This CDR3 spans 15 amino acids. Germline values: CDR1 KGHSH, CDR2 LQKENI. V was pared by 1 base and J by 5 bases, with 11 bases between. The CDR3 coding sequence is TGTGCCAGCTCACCACGGGGGGATACCAATGAAAAACTGTTTTTT. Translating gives CASSPRGDTNEKLFF.

The CDR3 bases are TGTGCCAGCAGTTCACAGGGGGACTACAATGAGCAGTTCTTC. Translated, it gives CASSSQGDYNEQFF. V and J are TRBV28 and TRBJ2-1; 8 bases are shared with TRBD1. Germline values: CDR1 MDHEN, CDR2 SYDVKM. V shed 4 bases, J shed 3 bases, and the junction held 2 bases outside the gene matches. This CDR3 has 14 amino acids.

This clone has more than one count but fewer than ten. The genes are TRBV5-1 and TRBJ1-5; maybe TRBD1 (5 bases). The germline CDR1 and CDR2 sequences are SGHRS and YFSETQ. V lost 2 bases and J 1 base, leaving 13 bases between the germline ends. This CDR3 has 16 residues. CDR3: CASSLEPGRSNQPQHF. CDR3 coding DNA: TGCGCCAGCAGCTTAGAACCGGGACGGAGCAATCAGCCCCAGCATTTT. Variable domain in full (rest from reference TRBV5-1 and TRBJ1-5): KAGVTQTPRYLIKTRGQQVTLSCSPISGHRSVSWYQQTPGQGLQFLFEYFSETQRNKGNFPGRFSGRQFSNSRSEMNVSTLELGDSALYLCASSLEPGRSNQPQHFGDGTRLSIL.

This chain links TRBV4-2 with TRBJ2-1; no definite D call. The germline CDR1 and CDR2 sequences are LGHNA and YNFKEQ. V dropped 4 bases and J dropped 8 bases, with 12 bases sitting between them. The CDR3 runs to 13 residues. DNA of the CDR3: TGTGCCAGCAGCCGGACGAAAAGGGATGAGCAGTTCTTC. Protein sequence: CASSRTKRDEQFF.

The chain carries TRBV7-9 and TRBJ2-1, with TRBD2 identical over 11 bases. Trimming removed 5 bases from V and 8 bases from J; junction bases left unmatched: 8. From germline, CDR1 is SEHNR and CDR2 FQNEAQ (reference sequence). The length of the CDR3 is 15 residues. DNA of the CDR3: TGTGCCAGCAGCCCTTCTAGCGGGAGGATCGATGAGCAGTTCTTC. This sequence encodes CASSPSSGRIDEQFF.

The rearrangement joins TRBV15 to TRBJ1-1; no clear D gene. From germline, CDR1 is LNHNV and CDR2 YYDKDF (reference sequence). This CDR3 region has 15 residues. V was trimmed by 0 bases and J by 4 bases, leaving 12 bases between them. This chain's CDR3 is CATSRDLEGVTEAFF. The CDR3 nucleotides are TGTGCCACCAGCAGAGATCTGGAGGGAGTCACTGAAGCTTTCTTT.

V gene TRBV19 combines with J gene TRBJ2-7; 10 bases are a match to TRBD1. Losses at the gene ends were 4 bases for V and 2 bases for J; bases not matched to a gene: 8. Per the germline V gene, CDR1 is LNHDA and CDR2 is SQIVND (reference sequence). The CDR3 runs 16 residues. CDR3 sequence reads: CASSTRDRGRPYEQYF. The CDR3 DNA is TGTGCCAGTAGTACCCGGGACAGGGGTCGCCCCTACGAGCAGTACTTC.

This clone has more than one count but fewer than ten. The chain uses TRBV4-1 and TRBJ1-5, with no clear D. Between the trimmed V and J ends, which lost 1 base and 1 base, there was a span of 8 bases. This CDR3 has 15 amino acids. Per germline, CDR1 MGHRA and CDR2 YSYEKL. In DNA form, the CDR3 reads TGCGCCAGCAGCCAAGCCGGGATAAGCAATCAGCCCCAGCATTTT. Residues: CASSQAGISNQPQHF.

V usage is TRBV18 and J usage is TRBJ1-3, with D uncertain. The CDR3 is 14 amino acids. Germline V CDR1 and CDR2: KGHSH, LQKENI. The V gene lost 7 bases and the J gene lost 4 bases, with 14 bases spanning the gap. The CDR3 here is CASLTPRQGNTIYF. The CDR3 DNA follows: TGTGCCAGCTTAACACCGAGGCAGGGAAACACCATATATTTT.

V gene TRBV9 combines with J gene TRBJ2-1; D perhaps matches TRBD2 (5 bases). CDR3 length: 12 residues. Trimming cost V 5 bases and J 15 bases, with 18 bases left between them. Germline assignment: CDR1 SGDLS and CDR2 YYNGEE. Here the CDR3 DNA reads TGTGCCAGCAGTTCACCCGGGGTAGTACTGTTCTTC. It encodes CASSSPGVVLFF.

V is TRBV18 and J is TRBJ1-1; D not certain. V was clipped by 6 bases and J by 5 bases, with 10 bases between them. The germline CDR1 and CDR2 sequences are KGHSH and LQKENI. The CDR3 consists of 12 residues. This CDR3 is CASSPKRTEAFF. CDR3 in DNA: TGTGCCAGCTCGCCTAAGAGGACTGAAGCTTTCTTT.

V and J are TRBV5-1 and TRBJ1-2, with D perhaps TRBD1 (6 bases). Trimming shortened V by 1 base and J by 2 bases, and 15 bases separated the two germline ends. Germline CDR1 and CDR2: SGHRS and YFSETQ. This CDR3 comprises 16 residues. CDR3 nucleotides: TGCGCCAGCAGCTTGAGATCCGGGACACCGAACTATGGCTACACCTTC. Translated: CASSLRSGTPNYGYTF. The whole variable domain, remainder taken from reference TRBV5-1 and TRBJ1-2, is KAGVTQTPRYLIKTRGQQVTLSCSPISGHRSVSWYQQTPGQGLQFLFEYFSETQRNKGNFPGRFSGRQFSNSRSEMNVSTLELGDSALYLCASSLRSGTPNYGYTFGSGTRLTVV.

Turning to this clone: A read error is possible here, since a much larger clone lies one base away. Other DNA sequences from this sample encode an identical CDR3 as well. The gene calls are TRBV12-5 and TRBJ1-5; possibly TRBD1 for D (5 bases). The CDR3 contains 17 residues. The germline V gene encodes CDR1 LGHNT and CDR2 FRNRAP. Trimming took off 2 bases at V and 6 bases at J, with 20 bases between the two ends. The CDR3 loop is CASGLPRWWGRGQPQHF. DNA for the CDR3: TGTGCTAGTGGTTTGCCACGGTGGTGGGGACGCGGTCAGCCCCAGCATTTT. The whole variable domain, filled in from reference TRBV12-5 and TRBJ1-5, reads DARVTQTPRHKVTEMGQEVTMRCQPILGHNTVFWYRQTMMQGLELLAYFRNRAPLDDSGMPKDRFSAEMPDATLATLKIQPSEPRDSAVYFCASGLPRWWGRGQPQHFGDGTRLSIL.

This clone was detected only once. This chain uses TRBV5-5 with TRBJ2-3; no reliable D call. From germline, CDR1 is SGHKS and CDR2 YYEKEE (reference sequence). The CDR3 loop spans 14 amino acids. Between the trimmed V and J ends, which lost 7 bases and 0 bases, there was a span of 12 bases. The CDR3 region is CASSGLTSTDTQYF. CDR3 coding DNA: TGTGCCAGCTCGGGCCTAACTAGCACAGATACGCAGTATTTT.

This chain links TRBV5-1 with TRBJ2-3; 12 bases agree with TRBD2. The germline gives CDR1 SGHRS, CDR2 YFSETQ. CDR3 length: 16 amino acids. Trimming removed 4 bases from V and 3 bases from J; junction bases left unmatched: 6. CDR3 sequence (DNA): TGCGCCAGCAGCCCCGGACTAGCGGGAAAGACAGATACGCAGTATTTT. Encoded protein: CASSPGLAGKTDTQYF.

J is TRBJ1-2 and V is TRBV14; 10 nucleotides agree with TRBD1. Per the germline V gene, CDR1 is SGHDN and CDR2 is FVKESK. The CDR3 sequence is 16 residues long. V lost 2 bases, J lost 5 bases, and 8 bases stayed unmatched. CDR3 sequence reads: CASSQPGQGGLYGYTF. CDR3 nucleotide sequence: TGTGCCAGCAGCCAACCAGGACAGGGGGGACTTTATGGCTACACCTTC.

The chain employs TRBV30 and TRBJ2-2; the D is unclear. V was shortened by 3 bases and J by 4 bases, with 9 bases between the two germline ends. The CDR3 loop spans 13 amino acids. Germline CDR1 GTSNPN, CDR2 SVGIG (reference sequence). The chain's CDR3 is CAWRTPFTGELFF. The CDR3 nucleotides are TGTGCCTGGAGAACACCATTCACCGGGGAGCTGTTTTTT.

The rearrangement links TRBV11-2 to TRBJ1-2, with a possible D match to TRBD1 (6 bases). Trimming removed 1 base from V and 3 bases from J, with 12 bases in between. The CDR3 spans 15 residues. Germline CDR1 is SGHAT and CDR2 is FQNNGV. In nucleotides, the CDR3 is TGTGCCAGCAGCTTAGCACAGGGCCTAGACTATGGCTACACCTTC. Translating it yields CASSLAQGLDYGYTF.

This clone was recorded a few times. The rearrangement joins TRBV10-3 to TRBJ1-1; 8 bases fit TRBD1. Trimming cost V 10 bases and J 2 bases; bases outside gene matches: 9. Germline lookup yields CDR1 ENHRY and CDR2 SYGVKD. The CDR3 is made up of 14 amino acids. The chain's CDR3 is CASQSGQVNTEAFF. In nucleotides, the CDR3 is TGTGCCAGCCAGTCGGGACAGGTCAACACTGAAGCTTTCTTT.

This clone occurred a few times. CDR3 DNA sequence: TGTGCCAGTAGTTCCCCACGGCAGGGCCACCAAGAGACCCAGTACTTC. Its protein product is CASSSPRQGHQETQYF. This chain connects TRBV19 to TRBJ2-5, with D maybe TRBD1 (5 bases). Germline lookup yields CDR1 LNHDA and CDR2 SQIVND (reference sequence). Between the trimmed V and J ends, which lost 5 bases and 0 bases, there was a span of 16 bases. CDR3 size: 16 residues.

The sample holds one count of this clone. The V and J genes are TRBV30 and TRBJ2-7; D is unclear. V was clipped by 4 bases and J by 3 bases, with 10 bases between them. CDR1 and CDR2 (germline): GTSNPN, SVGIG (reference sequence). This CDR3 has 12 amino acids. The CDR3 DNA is TGTGCCTGGACCGGTGACCGCTACGAGCAGTACTTC. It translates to CAWTGDRYEQYF.

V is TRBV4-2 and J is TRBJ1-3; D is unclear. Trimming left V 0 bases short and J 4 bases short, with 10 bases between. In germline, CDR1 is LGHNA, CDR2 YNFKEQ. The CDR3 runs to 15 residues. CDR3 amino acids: CASSQDKGFGNTIYF. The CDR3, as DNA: TGTGCCAGCAGCCAAGATAAGGGCTTCGGAAACACCATATATTTT.

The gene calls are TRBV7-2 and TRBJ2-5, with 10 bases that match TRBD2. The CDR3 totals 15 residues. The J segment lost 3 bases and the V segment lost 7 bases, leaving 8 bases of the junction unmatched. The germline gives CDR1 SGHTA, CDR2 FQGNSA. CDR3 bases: TGTGCCAGCACTATGGAAGCGGGGGGGGAAGAGACCCAGTACTTC. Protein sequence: CASTMEAGGEETQYF.

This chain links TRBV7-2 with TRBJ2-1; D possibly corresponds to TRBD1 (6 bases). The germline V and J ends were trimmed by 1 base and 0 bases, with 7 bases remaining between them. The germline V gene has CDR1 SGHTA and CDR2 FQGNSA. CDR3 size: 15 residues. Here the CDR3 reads CASSLVDSSYNEQFF. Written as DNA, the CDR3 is TGTGCCAGCAGCTTAGTGGACAGCTCCTACAATGAGCAGTTCTTC. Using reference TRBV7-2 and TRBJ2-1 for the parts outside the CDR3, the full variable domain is GAGVSQSPSNKVTEKGKDVELRCDPISGHTALYWYRQSLGQGLEFLIYFQGNSAPDKSGLPSDRFSAERTGGSVSTLTIQRTQQEDSAVYLCASSLVDSSYNEQFFGPGTRLTVL.

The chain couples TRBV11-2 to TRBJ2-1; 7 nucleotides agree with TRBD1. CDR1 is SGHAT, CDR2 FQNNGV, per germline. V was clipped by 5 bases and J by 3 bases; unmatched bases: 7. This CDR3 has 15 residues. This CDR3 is CASSPQGQLYNEQFF. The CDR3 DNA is TGTGCCAGCAGCCCCCAGGGACAGCTCTACAATGAGCAGTTCTTC. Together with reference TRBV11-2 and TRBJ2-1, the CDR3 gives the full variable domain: EAGVAQSPRYKIIEKRQSVAFWCNPISGHATLYWYQQILGQGPKLLIQFQNNGVVDDSQLPKDRFSAERLKGVDSTLKIQPAKLEDSAVYLCASSPQGQLYNEQFFGPGTRLTVL.

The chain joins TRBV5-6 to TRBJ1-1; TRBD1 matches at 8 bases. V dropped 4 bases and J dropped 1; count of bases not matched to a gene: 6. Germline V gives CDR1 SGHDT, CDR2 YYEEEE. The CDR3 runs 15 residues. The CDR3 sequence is CASSTPGTGNTEAFF. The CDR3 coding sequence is TGTGCCAGCAGCACGCCCGGGACAGGGAACACTGAAGCTTTCTTT.